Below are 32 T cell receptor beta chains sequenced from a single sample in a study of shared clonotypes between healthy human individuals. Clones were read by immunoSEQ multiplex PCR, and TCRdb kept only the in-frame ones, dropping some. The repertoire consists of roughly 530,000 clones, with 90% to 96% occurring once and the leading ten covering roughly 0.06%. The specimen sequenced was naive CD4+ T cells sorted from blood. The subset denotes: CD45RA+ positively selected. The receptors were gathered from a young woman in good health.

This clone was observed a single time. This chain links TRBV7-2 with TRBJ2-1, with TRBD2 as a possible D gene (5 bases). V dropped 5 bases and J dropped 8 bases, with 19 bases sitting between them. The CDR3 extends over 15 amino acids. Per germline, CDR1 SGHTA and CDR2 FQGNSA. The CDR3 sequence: CASSLMDLSGDEQFF. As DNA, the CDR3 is TGTGCCAGCAGCCTAATGGACTTAAGTGGCGATGAGCAGTTCTTC.

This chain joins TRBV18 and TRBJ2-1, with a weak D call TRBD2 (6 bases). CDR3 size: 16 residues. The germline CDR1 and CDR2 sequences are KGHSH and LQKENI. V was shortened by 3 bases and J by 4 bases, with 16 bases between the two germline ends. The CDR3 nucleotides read TGTGCCAGCTCACCCTCCACTAGCCTCGGGTACAATGAGCAGTTCTTC. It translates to CASSPSTSLGYNEQFF.

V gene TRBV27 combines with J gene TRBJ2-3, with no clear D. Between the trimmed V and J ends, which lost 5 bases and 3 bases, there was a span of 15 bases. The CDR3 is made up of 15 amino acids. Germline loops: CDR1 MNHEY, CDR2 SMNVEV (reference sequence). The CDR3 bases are TGTGCCAGCAGTGGTACCTTTGGTAGGACAGATACGCAGTATTTT. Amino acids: CASSGTFGRTDTQYF.

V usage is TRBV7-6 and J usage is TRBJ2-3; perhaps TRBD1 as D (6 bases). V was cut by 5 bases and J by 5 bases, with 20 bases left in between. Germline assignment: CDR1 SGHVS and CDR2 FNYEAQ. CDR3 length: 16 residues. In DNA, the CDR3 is TGTGCCAGCAGCAAAATGGGGGCATCGGCAGGAGATACGCAGTATTTT. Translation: CASSKMGASAGDTQYF.

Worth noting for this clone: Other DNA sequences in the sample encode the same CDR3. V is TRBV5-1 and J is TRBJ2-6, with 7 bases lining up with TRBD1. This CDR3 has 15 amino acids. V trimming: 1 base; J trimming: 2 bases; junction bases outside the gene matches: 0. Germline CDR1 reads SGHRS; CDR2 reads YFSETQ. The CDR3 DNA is TGCGCCAGCAGCTTGACAGGGGCTGGGGCCAACGTCCTGACTTTC. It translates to CASSLTGAGANVLTF.

The CDR3 loop reads CASSYSSGGIREQFF. The CDR3 coding sequence is TGTGCCAGCAGTTACTCGTCAGGGGGCATTAGAGAGCAGTTCTTC. The chain recombines TRBV6-5 with TRBJ2-1; 8 bases match TRBD1. Per the germline V gene, CDR1 is MNHEY and CDR2 is SVGAGI. With 0 bases clipped from V and 10 bases from J, the junction kept 8 bases outside the gene matches. This CDR3 has 15 amino acids.

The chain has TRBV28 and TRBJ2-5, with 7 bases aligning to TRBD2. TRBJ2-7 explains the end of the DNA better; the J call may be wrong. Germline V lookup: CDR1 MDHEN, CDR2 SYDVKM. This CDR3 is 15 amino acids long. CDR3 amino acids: CASREPLAEKLEQYF. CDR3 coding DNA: TGTGCCAGCAGAGAGCCTCTAGCGGAAAAGCTCGAGCAGTACTTC.

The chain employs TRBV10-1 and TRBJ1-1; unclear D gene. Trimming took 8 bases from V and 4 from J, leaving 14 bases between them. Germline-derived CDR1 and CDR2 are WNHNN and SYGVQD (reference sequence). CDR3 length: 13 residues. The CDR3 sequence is CASVRDLGTEAFF. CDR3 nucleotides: TGCGCCAGCGTGAGGGATTTGGGCACTGAAGCTTTCTTT.

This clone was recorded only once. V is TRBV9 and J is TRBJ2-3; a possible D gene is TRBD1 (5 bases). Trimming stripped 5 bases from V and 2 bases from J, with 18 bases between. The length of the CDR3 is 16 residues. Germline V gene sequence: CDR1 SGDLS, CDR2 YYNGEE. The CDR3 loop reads CASSSHLLGLTDTQYF. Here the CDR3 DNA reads TGTGCCAGCAGTTCTCATTTGTTGGGGCTCACAGATACGCAGTATTTT.

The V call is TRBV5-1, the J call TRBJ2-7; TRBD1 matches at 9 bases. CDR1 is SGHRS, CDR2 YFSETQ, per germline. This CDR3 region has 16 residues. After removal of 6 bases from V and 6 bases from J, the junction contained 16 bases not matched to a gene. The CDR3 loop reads CASKVLGTGKGGEQYF. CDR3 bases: TGCGCCAGCAAGGTCCTCGGGACAGGGAAAGGCGGCGAGCAGTACTTC.

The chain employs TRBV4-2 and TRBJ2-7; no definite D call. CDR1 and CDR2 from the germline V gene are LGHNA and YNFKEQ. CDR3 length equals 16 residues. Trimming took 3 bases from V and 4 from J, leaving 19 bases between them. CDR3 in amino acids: CASSHIPTILSYEQYF. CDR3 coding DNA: TGTGCCAGCAGCCACATCCCGACCATCCTCTCGTACGAGCAGTACTTC.

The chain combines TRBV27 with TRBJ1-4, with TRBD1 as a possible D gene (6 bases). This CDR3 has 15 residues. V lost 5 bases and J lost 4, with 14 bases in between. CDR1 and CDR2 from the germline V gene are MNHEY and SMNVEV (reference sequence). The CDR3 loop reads CASSPRGHINEKLFF. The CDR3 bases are TGTGCCAGCAGTCCGAGGGGACATATTAATGAAAAACTGTTTTTT.

The CDR3 bases are TGTGCCAGCAGCTGGTACAGGGGCGCATATGGCTACACCTTC. It codes for CASSWYRGAYGYTF. V usage is TRBV5-8 and J usage is TRBJ1-2, with 7 bases aligning to TRBD1. There are 14 residues in the CDR3. Trimming at V came to 3 bases and at J to 5 bases, leaving 7 bases not matched to a gene. Germline CDR1 SGHTS, CDR2 YDEGEE.

The CDR3 here is CASKALAGGTDTQYF. The CDR3 DNA reads as TGCGCCAGCAAGGCCCTAGCGGGAGGCACAGATACGCAGTATTTT. The chain couples TRBV5-1 to TRBJ2-3, with 10 bases that match TRBD2. Trimming at V came to 6 bases and at J to 1 base, leaving 5 bases not matched to a gene. The CDR3 totals 15 residues. Germline CDR1 reads SGHRS; CDR2 reads YFSETQ.

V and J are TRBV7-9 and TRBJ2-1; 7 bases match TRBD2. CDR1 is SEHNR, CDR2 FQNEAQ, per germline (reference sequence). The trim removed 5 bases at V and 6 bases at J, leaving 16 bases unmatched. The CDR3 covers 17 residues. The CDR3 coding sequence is TGTGCCAGCAGCCCTACCCGCGGGACCCCGGGAGGCAATGAGCAGTTCTTC. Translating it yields CASSPTRGTPGGNEQFF.

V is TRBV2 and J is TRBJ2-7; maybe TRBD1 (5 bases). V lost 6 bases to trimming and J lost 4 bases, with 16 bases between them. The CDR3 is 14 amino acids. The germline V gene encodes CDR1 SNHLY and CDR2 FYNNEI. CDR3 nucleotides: TGTGCCAGCAGCCAAGAGGCAGGGTCGTACGAGCAGTACTTC. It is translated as CASSQEAGSYEQYF.

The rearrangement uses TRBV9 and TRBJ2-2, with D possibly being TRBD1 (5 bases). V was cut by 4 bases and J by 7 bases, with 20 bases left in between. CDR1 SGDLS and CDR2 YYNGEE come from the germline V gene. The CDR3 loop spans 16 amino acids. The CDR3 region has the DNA TGTGCCAGCAGCCCAACCCTAGACAGACCTTTCGGGGAGCTGTTTTTT. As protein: CASSPTLDRPFGELFF.

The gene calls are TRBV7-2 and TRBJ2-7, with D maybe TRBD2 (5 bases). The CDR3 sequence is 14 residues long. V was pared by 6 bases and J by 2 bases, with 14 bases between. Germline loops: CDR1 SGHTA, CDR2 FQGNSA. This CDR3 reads CASSYPGIPYEQYF. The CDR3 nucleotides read TGTGCCAGCAGTTATCCCGGGATACCCTACGAGCAGTACTTC.

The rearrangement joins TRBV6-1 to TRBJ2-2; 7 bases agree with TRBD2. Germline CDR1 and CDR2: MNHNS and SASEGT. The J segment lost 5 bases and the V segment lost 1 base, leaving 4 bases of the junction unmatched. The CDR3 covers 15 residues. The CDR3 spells CASSEVASGTGELFF. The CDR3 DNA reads TGTGCCAGCAGTGAAGTGGCTAGCGGTACCGGGGAGCTGTTTTTT.

CDR3 bases: TGTGCCAGCAGCTCTATTTTGGACGTGGCCGGGGAGCTGTTTTTT. It codes for CASSSILDVAGELFF. The chain couples TRBV6-1 to TRBJ2-2, with D unclear. Per germline, CDR1 MNHNS and CDR2 SASEGT. The CDR3 sequence is 15 residues long. The ends were cut back, 6 bases at V and 6 bases at J, with 17 bases in the middle.

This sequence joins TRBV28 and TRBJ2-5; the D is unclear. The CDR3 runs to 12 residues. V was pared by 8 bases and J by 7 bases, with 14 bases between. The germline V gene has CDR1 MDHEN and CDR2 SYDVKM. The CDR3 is CASGPRKRTQYF. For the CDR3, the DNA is TGTGCCAGCGGACCCCGAAAGAGGACCCAGTACTTC.

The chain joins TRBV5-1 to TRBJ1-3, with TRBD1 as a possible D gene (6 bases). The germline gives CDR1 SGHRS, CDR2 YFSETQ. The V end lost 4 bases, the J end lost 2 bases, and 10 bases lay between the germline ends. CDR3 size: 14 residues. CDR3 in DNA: TGCGCCAGCAGCACAGGGTTAGCTGGAAACACCATATATTTT. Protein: CASSTGLAGNTIYF.

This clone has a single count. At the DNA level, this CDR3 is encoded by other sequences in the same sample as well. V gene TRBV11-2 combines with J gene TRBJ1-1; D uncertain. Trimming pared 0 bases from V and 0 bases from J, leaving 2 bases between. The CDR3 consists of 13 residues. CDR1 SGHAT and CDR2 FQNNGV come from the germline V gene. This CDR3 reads CASSLDLNTEAFF. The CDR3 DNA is TGTGCCAGCAGCTTAGATTTGAACACTGAAGCTTTCTTT.

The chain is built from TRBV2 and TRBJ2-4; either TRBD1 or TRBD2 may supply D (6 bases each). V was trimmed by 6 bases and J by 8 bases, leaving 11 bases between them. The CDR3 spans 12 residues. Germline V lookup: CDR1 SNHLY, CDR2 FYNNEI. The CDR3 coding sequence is TGTGCCAGCAGGATGGGGGGCGACATTCAGTACTTC. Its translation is CASRMGGDIQYF.

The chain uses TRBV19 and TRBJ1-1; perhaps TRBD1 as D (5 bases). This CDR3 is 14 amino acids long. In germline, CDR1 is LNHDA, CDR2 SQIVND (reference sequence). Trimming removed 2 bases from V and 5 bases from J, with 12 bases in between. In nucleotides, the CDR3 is TGTGCCAGTAGTATATATCAGGGAGGGACTGAAGCTTTCTTT. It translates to CASSIYQGGTEAFF.

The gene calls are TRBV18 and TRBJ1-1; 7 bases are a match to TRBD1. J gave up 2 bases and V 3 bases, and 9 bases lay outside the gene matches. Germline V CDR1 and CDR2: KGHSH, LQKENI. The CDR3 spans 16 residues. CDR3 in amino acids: CASSPRQGGENTEAFF. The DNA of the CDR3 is TGTGCCAGCTCACCCCGACAGGGAGGGGAAAACACTGAAGCTTTCTTT.

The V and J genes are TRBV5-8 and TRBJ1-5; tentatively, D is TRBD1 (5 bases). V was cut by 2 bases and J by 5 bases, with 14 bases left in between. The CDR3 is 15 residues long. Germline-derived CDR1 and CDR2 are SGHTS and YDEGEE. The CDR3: CASSFDGAAYQPQHF. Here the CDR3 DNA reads TGTGCCAGCAGCTTCGACGGGGCCGCCTATCAGCCCCAGCATTTT.

CDR3 amino acids: CASADSSTDTQYF. As DNA, the CDR3 is TGTGCCAGCGCAGATTCTAGCACAGATACGCAGTATTTT. J is TRBJ2-3 and V is TRBV19; no definite D call. This CDR3 has 13 amino acids. Per the germline V gene, CDR1 is LNHDA and CDR2 is SQIVND (reference sequence). V shed 9 bases and J shed 0 bases, with 10 bases lying between them.

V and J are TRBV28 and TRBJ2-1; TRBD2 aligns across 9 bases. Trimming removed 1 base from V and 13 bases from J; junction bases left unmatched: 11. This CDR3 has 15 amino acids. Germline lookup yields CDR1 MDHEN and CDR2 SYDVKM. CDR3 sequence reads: CASSLSGLAGSRQFF. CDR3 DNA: TGTGCCAGCAGTTTATCCGGCCTAGCGGGATCAAGACAGTTCTTC.

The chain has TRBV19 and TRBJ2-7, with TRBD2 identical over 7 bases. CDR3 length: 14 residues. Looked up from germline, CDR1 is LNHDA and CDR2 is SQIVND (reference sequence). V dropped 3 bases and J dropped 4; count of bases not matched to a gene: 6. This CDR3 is CASSISGGRYEQYF. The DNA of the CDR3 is TGTGCCAGTAGTATTTCGGGAGGCAGGTACGAGCAGTACTTC.

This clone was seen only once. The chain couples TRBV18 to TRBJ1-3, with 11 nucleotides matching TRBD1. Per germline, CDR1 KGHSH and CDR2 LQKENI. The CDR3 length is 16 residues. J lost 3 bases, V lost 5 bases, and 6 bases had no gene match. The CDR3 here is CASSTGQGAVGNTIYF. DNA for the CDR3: TGTGCCAGCTCAACTGGACAGGGGGCGGTTGGAAACACCATATATTTT.

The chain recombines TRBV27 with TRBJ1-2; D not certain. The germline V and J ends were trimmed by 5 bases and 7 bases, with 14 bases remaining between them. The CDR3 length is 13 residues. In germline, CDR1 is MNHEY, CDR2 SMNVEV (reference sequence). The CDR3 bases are TGTGCCAGCAGTCCTCCTACACTCCTTGGCTACACCTTC. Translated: CASSPPTLLGYTF.